This entry describes one T cell receptor (beta chain). This entry belongs to a study of blood T cell repertoires in COVID-19. Participants were aged about 18 to 100 years from about 25 US areas. Authors' data handling: Reference gene primers were amplified, and this amplification served to estimate nucleated cell counts. Sequencing was performed with immunoSEQ multiplex PCR; in TCRdb, only in-frame clones are kept and a portion is missing. V and J calls plus clone size are reproduced from that table; the DNA served to infer D and trimming. The table shows about 200,000 clones, with 75% to 90% occurring only once. In germline, CDR1 is SGHRS, CDR2 YFSETQ. Deletions cut 2 bases from V and 6 bases from J, with 11 bases between. CDR3 size: 13 residues.

The origin of this receptor is a man aged 40-55 years who had recovered from COVID-19. The chain recombines TRBV5-1 with TRBJ1-2; D is uncertain. The sample comprised PBMCs or T cells enriched from blood (not recorded which). For the CDR3, the DNA is TGCGCCAGCAGCTTCGGTGTAGATGATGGCTACACCTTC. Amino acids: CASSFGVDDGYTF.